The entry below describes one TCR beta chain. The assay was immunoSEQ multiplex PCR, and TCRdb's table has in-frame clones only and misses some. The sample lists approximately 230,000 clones; roughly 83% were seen once. This specimen comes from a study of blood T cell repertoires in COVID-19. The overall study: The analysed material was cDNA or gDNA that came from T cells, B-cell-depleted T cells, or PBMCs.

The CDR3 totals 18 residues. V dropped 3 bases and J dropped 7; count of bases not matched to a gene: 15. Per the germline V gene, CDR1 is KGHDR and CDR2 is SFDVKD. The sequence was obtained from a man older than 75 with acute or convalescent COVID-19. The chain carries TRBV24-1 and TRBJ2-1, with 9 bases aligning to TRBD2. The specimen sequenced was peripheral blood. CDR3 in DNA: TGTGCCACCAGTGATATTAGCGGGAGCTCTCCTCGAGCGAATGAGCAGTTCTTC. This gives the protein CATSDISGSSPRANEQFF.